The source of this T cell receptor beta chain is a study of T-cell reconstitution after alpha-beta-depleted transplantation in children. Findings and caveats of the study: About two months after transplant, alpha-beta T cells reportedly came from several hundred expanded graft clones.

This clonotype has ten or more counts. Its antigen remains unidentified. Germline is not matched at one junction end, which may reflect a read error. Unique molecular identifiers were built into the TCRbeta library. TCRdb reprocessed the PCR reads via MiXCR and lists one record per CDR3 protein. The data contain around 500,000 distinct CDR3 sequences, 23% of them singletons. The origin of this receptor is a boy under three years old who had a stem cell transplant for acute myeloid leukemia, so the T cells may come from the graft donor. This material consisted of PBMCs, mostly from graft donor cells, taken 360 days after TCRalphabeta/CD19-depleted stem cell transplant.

CDR3 sequence: CASSHYTAGSYDEQLF. The CDR3, as DNA: TGTGCCAGCAGTCACTACACCGCCGGGTCTTACGATGAGCAGCTCTTC. The rearrangement uses TRBV13 and TRBJ2-1, with no clear D. Germline CDR1 and CDR2: PRHDT and FYEKMQ (reference sequence). The length of the CDR3 is 16 residues.